The present T cell receptor (beta chain) was sequenced within a study of OX40 agonist ivuxolimab in advanced cancers. About the research overall: Three patients, one with hepatocellular carcinoma and two with cutaneous melanoma, responded partially.

The CDR3 runs to 14 residues. Germline V gene lookup returns CDR1 SQVTM and CDR2 ANQGSEA. The V gene lost 4 bases and the J gene lost 7 bases, with 19 bases spanning the gap. As regards this clone: Its matching antigen is unknown.

Findings of the study overall: Some nonresponders also had low normalized T-cell clonal expansion. Doses of 0.1 to 3.0 mg/kg were accompanied by clonal expansion of CD4+ and CD8+ blood T cells by week 6.

Assay: immunoSEQ multiplex PCR; the TCRdb copy retains only in-frame clones and omits some. The data hold about 73,000 clones, with under 90% observed a single time. The genes are TRBV29-1 and TRBJ1-1; D may be TRBD1 (6 bases). The material sequenced was CD4+ or CD8+ T cells sorted from blood, taken in a trial of the OX40 agonist ivuxolimab. This sequence was found in an adult with an advanced solid tumor such as melanoma, head and neck, liver or kidney cancer. DNA for the CDR3: TGCAGCGTTGTTGGTGAAAAACAGGGTTTTGAAGCTTTCTTT. Translated: CSVVGEKQGFEAFF.